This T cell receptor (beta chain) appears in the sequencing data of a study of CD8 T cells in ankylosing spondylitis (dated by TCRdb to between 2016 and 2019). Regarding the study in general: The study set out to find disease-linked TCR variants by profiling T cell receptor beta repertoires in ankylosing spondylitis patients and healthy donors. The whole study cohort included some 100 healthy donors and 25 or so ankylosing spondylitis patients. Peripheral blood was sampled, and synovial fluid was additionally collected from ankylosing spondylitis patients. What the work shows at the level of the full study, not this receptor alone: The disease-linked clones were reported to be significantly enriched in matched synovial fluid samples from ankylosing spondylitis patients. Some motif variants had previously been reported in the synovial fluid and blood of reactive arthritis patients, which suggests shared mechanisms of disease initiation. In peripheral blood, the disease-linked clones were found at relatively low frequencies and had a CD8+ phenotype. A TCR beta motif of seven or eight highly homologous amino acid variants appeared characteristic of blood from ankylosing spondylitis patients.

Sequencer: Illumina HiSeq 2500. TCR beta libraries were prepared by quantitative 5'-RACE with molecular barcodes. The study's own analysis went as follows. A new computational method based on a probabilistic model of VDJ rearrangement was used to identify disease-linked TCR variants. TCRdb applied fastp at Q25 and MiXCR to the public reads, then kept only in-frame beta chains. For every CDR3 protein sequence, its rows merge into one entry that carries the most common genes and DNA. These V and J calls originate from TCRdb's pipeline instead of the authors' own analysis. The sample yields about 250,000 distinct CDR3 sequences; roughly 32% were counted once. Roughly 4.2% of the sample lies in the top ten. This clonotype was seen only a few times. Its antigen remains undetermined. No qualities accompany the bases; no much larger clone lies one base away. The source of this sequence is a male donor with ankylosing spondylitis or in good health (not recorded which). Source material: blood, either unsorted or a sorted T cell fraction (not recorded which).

CDR3 region: CATSRSRGLTGELFF. The DNA sequence follows: TGTGCCACCAGCAGATCCCGGGGCCTCACCGGGGAGCTGTTTTTT. The rearrangement combines TRBV15 with TRBJ2-2; the D gene may be TRBD1 or TRBD2, since each aligns over 5 bases. The germline V gene (reference sequence) supplies CDR1 LNHNV and CDR2 YYDKDF. The CDR3 has 15 amino acids, counting the end cysteine and phenylalanine. Kept here is only the CDR3 DNA, which spans 45 bases and is read in frame from base 1. V sheds 2 bases and J sheds 4 bases, leaving 11 bases between their ends.